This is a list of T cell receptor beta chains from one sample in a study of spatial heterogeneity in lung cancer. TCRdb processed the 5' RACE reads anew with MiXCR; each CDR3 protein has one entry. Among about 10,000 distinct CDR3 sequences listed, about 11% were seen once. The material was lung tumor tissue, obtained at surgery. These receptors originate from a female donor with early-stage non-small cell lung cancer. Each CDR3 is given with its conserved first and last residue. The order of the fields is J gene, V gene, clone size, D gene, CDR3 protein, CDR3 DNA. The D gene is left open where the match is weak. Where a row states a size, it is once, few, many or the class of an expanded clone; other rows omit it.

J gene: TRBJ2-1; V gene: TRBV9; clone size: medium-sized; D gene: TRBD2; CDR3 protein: CASSVGGTSGSGEQFF; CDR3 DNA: TGTGCCAGCAGCGTAGGCGGGACTAGCGGGAGCGGTGAGCAGTTCTTC
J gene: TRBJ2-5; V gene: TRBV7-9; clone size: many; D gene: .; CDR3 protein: CASSLNPEETQYF; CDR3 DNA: TGTGCCAGCAGCTTGAATCCTGAAGAGACCCAGTACTTC
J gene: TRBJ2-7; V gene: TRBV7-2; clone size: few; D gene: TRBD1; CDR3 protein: CASSFRGHEQYF; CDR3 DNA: TGTGCCAGCAGCTTCAGGGGGCACGAGCAGTACTTC
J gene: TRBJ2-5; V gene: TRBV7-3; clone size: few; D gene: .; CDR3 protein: CASSLRGPSDQETQYF; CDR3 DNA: TGTGCCAGCAGCTTAAGAGGGCCTAGCGACCAAGAGACCCAGTACTTC
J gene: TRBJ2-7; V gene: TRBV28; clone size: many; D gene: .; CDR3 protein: CASSWRGPIRQYF; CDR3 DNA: TGTGCCAGCAGTTGGAGGGGGCCCATCAGGCAGTACTTC
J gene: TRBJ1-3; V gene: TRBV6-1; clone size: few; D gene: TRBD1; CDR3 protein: CASSSSDRVGNTIYF; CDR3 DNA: TGTGCCAGCAGTTCCTCGGACAGGGTTGGAAACACCATATATTTT
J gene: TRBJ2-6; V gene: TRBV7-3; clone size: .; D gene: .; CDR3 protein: CASSLRQEAFSGANVLTF; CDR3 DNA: TGTGCCAGCAGCTTACGACAGGAGGCCTTCTCTGGGGCCAACGTCCTGACTTTC
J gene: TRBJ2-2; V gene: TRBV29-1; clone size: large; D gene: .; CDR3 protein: CSVDPANTGELFF; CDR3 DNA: TGCAGCGTTGACCCAGCGAACACCGGGGAGCTGTTTTTT
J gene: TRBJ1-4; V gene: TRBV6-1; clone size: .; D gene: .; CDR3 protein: CATSRGDWNEKLFF; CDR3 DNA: TGTGCCACGAGCCGGGGGGACTGGAATGAAAAACTGTTTTTT
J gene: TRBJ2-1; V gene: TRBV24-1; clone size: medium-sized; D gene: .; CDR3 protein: CATSGDSYNEQFF; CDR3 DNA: TGTGCCACCAGCGGGGATTCCTACAATGAGCAGTTCTTC
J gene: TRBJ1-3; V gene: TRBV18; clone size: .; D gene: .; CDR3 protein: CASSPTGLSGNTIYF; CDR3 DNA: TGTGCCAGCTCACCGACAGGCCTCTCTGGAAACACCATATATTTT
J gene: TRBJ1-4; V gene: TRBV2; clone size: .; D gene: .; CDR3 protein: CATTPGRSNEKLFF; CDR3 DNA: TGTGCCACCACCCCCGGGAGATCTAATGAAAAACTGTTTTTT
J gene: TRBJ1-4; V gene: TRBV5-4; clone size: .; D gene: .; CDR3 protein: CASSTNRALNEKLFF; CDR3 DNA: TGTGCCAGCAGCACCAACAGGGCCCTTAATGAAAAACTGTTTTTT
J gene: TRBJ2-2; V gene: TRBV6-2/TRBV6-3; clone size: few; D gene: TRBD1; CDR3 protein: CASGRQGKVGELFF; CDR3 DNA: TGTGCCAGCGGTAGACAGGGGAAGGTCGGGGAGCTGTTTTTT
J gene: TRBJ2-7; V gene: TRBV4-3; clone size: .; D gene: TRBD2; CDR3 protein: CASSQDLGLEAHEQYF; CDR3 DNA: TGCGCCAGCAGCCAAGATCTAGGACTAGAGGCCCACGAGCAGTACTTC
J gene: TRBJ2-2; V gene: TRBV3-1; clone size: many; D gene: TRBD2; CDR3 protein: CASTLAGGSGELFF; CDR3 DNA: TGTGCCAGCACCTTAGCGGGAGGGTCCGGGGAGCTGTTTTTT
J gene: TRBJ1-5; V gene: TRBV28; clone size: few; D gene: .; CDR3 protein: CASKPQGRVNQPQHF; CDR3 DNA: TGTGCCAGCAAACCTCAGGGGCGAGTTAATCAGCCCCAGCATTTT
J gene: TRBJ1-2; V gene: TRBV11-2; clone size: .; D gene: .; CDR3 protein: CASSLDPGAAQVGYGYTF; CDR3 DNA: TGTGCCAGCAGCTTAGATCCTGGGGCGGCCCAAGTTGGGTATGGCTACACCTTC
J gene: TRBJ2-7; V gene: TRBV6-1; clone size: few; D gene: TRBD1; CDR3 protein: CASSARTGSYEQYF; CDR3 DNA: TGTGCCAGCAGTGCCCGGACAGGGTCCTACGAGCAGTACTTC
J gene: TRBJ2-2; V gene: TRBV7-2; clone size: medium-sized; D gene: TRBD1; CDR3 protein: CASSQKNRGNTGELFF; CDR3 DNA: TGTGCCAGCAGCCAAAAGAACAGGGGGAACACCGGGGAGCTGTTTTTT
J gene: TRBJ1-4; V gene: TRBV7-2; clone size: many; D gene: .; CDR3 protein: CASSPRHRGEKLFF; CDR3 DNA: TGTGCCAGCAGCCCCCGACACCGAGGGGAAAAACTGTTTTTT
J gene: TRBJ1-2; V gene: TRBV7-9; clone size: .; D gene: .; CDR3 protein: CASSLVGAGGAGGYTF; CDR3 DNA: TGTGCCAGCAGCTTAGTAGGGGCAGGAGGAGCCGGTGGCTACACCTTC
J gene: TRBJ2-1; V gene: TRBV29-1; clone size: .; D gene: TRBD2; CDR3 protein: CSVARTSGRNEQFF; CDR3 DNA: TGCAGCGTTGCTCGCACTAGCGGGAGGAATGAGCAGTTCTTC
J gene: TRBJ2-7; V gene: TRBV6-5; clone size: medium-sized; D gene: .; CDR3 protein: CASSTPVTHEQYF; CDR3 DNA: TGTGCCAGCAGTACCCCCGTAACTCACGAGCAGTACTTC
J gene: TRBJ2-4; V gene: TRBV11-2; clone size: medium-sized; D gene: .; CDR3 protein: CASSPRRTGNIQYF; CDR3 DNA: TGTGCCAGCAGCCCCCGCAGGACGGGAAACATTCAGTACTTC
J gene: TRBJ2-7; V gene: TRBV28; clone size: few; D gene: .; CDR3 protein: CASRLGSAYEQYF; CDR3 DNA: TGTGCCAGCAGGTTAGGGTCCGCCTACGAGCAGTACTTC
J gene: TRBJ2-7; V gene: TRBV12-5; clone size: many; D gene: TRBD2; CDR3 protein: CASGLVLSGTSGEEEQYF; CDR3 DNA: TGTGCTAGTGGTTTGGTTCTATCCGGGACTAGCGGGGAAGAGGAGCAGTACTTC
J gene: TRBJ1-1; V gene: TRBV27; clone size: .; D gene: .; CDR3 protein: CASGTTAYTEAFF; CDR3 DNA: TGTGCCAGCGGAACGACGGCTTACACTGAAGCTTTCTTT
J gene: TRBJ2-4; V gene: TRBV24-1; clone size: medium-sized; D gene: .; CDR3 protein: CATSDYYRAQIAKNIQYF; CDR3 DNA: TGTGCCACCAGTGATTACTACAGGGCCCAGATAGCCAAAAACATTCAGTACTTC